Below, one T cell receptor beta chain is given with its context. As yet, its antigen is unknown. This specimen comes from a study of T-cell memory formation after mild COVID-19. Across the whole study: TCR clusters were mostly donor specific. Findings and caveats of the study: Pre-infection memory held some responding clones, suggesting pre-existing cross-reactive T cells responded.

The CDR3 covers 13 residues. V trimming: 8 bases; J trimming: 6 bases; junction bases outside the gene matches: 8. Germline CDR1 and CDR2: SGHTA and FQGNSA. TCRdb analysed the 5' RACE reads with MiXCR anew, one entry per CDR3 protein. There are fewer than 150,000 distinct CDR3 sequences in the sample; roughly 6% occur only once, and 2% to 2.5% lies in the top ten. Sequencing was performed on PBMCs or a T cell subset sorted from them (not recorded which). The clonotype comes from an adult woman who had mild COVID-19 (a few samples of this study predate the infection). Cell type and time point are not known. The chain employs TRBV7-2 and TRBJ2-7, with 9 bases fitting TRBD2. This CDR3 reads CASGSLAGGEQYF. As DNA, the CDR3 is TGTGCCAGCGGTTCACTAGCGGGCGGCGAGCAGTACTTC.